This TCR beta chain was recovered during a study of T cell clones after liver transplantation (dated by TCRdb to about 2019). A note on the overall study: The samples were obtained from ITN030ST, a randomized trial that attempted immunosuppression withdrawal within 2 years after liver transplantation. After a pre-transplant mixed lymphocyte reaction, TCRbeta sequencing was used to pinpoint donor-reactive T cell clones, which were subsequently tracked in post-transplant blood. Third party-reactive TCRbeta sequences from pre-transplant MLRs were also identified as an antigen-independent comparator for donor-reactive sequences. Of the eight recipients, a few were HCV-positive, while the remaining recipients had been transplanted for non-autoimmune, non-viral indications. Until randomization at 12-24 months post-transplant, subjects were given standard immunosuppression, with no induction therapy. Tolerance was defined as complete immunosuppression withdrawal for at least one year with no rise in liver enzymes beyond twice the upper limit of normal. Blood samples were collected pre-transplant, pre-randomization before withdrawal, and post-randomization after either full withdrawal or failed withdrawal. The study cohort included 8 liver transplant recipients, of whom 3 were classified as tolerant and 5 as non-tolerant. The investigation overall reported the following: When repertoire turnover was taken into account, detection of donor-reactive sequences was significantly reduced in 7 of 8 subjects for CD4 and in 8 of 8 subjects for CD8. The conclusions were preliminary, being limited by small, heterogeneous patient numbers and by non-standardized post-transplant time points. In two subjects, low numbers of available donor cells limited the measurable donor-reactive repertoire. Because no allograft tissue specimens were available, donor-reactive T cells may have migrated into the graft instead of being deleted. A greater decline was seen for donor-reactive sequences than for third party-reactive sequences, suggesting partial antigen-specific deletion unrelated to withdrawal success. Circulating donor-reactive CD4 TCRbeta sequences fell significantly post-transplant in most of the 8 subjects, irrespective of tolerance or HCV status.

High-throughput TCRbeta CDR3 sequencing of frozen genomic DNA was performed by immunoSEQ, with PCR amplification, mapping, bias correction and internal controls included. The study's own analysis went as follows. Only productive rearrangements were retained, and each unique TCRbeta sequence was defined by its CDR3 nucleotide sequence together with its V and J gene. A sequence counted as donor-reactive only if the sequence showed at least 5-fold expansion in CFSE-low cells compared with unstimulated pre-transplant cells and had a frequency of at least 0.01%. Minimum frequency thresholds were set for each subject based on the unstimulated sample with the lowest template count, ensuring at least 90% detection power. Jensen-Shannon divergence between the top 1000 TCRbeta sequences post-transplant and pre-transplant was used to measure repertoire turnover. Two-sided Fisher's exact tests were used to test for changes in how often donor-reactive sequences were detected. TCRdb retrieved this table from immuneACCESS and kept in-frame rearrangements only. Not all clones are present; in checked studies, unresolved V genes account for under half, and no reason is known for the remainder. D and trimming come from the DNA, and the V and J calls and clone size come from that table. The sample records just under 60,000 clones, approximately 70% of which are singletons. The ten largest clones capture around 2.8% of the sample.

Deletion took 3 bases off V and 6 bases off J, with a span of 8 bases between the germline ends. CDR1 and CDR2, per the germline V gene, are MNHNS and SASEGT. Reading from cysteine to phenylalanine, the CDR3 counts 13 amino acids. Of the read, only the CDR3 DNA is kept; its 39 bases are in frame from base 1. This clone was detected a few times. There is no known antigen for this receptor. The record has no base qualities; no much larger clone is one base away. Unstimulated PBMCs, after thawing, were stained for CD3, CD4 and CD8 and then FACS-sorted into CD3+CD4+ and CD3+CD8+ populations. All 8 studied subjects were randomized to immunosuppression withdrawal. The Qiagen DNeasy Blood and Tissue Kit was used for genomic DNA isolation.

The sequence came from a human patient who received a liver transplant. Some T cells seen after a transplant may have their origin in the graft donor. The material was CD4+ T cells from blood, obtained at the 15-month timepoint. The sequence links TRBV6-1 to TRBJ1-4, with the D gene not confidently named. The DNA reads as follows: TGTGCCAGCAGTGAGACGGCTCATGAAAAACTGTTTTTT. This encodes CASSETAHEKLFF.